This T cell receptor (beta chain) appears in the sequencing data of a study of CD8 T cells in ankylosing spondylitis (dated by TCRdb to 2015 to 2018). Turning to the overall study: The study profiled T cell receptor beta repertoires in healthy donors and ankylosing spondylitis patients to find disease-linked TCR variants. The full study cohort was made up of about two dozen ankylosing spondylitis patients and 95 to 130 healthy donors. Peripheral blood was sampled, and synovial fluid was also collected from ankylosing spondylitis patients. Here is what the overall study found, with its caveats: According to the report, matched synovial fluid samples from ankylosing spondylitis patients were significantly enriched for the disease-linked clones. The disease-linked clones showed a CD8+ phenotype and occurred at relatively low frequencies in peripheral blood. Some TCR beta motif variants had previously been reported in synovial fluid and blood of reactive arthritis patients, which suggested common disease-initiation mechanisms. A TCR beta motif of several highly homologous amino acid variants appeared characteristic of blood from ankylosing spondylitis patients.

This clonotype was detected only a few times. This receptor's antigen is unknown. Base qualities are not recorded, but no much larger clone differs from it by a single base. TCRdb names Illumina HiSeq 2500 as the instrument used. Quantitative 5'-RACE with molecular barcodes was used to prepare TCR beta libraries. The source study handled its data this way. Disease-linked TCR variants were identified with a new computational method built on a probabilistic model of VDJ rearrangement. The public reads were quality trimmed at Q25 with fastp and then assembled into clones with MiXCR by TCRdb, keeping productive beta chains. Rows are combined by CDR3 protein, so each entry shows the most common genes and DNA. The authors' filters were not applied to this entry. A total of 350,000 or so distinct CDR3 sequences appear in this sample, roughly 14% of them only once. Together, the top ten hold around 0.99% of the sample.

The CDR3 goes from the cysteine to the phenylalanine over 13 residues. The kept DNA is CDR3 alone, 39 bases in frame from the first base. Cut back by 2 bases and 6 bases, the V and J ends lie 10 bases apart. CDR1 MDHEN and CDR2 SYDVKM are derived from the germline V gene. The V and J genes are TRBV28 and TRBJ2-5; tentative D gene TRBD1, with 6 bases matching. The sequenced sample was blood, either unsorted or a sorted T cell fraction (not recorded which). The sequence derives from a male donor with ankylosing spondylitis or in good health (not recorded which). DNA sequence: TGTGCCAGCAGTTTACAACAGGGCCAGACCCAGTACTTC. Its product reads: CASSLQQGQTQYF.